This T cell receptor (beta chain) was obtained from a study of blood T cell repertoires in COVID-19. Study-level background: Donors in the United States, Italy and Spain gave samples during acute or convalescent COVID-19. The analysed material was cDNA or gDNA that came from T cells, B-cell-depleted T cells, or PBMCs.

The germline CDR1 and CDR2 sequences are SGHNT and YYREEE (reference sequence). The CDR3 runs to 15 residues. V gave up 2 bases and J gave up 0 bases, with 11 bases separating them. The authors' processing: Reference gene primer amplification gave estimated nucleated cell counts. Data came from immunoSEQ multiplex PCR; TCRdb stores just in-frame clones and leaves some out. The V and J calls and clone size were taken over from that table, and D and trimming were inferred from the DNA. Of some 150,000 clones in the sample, 84% were seen once. The sample consisted of peripheral blood. The sequence was obtained from a woman aged 50 to 60 with acute or convalescent COVID-19. The chain has TRBV5-4 and TRBJ1-1, with D perhaps TRBD1 (5 bases). CDR3 in DNA: TGTGCCAGCAGCTTAAATCGGGGGATGAACACTGAAGCTTTCTTT. Protein sequence: CASSLNRGMNTEAFF.